This T cell receptor (beta chain) is drawn from a study of blood T cell repertoires in COVID-19. Clones were sequenced by immunoSEQ multiplex PCR, and TCRdb holds only the in-frame ones, with some missing. The sample yields over 250,000 clones, roughly 90% seen once. V lost 0 bases and J lost 5, with 9 bases in between. In germline, CDR1 is SGDLS, CDR2 YYNGEE. There are 14 residues in the CDR3. The TCR sequence derives from a woman aged 55-69 years who had recovered from COVID-19. The sequenced material came from PBMCs or T cells enriched from blood (not recorded which). V and J are TRBV9 and TRBJ1-5; D is undetermined. CDR3 sequence: CASSVGEAHQPQHF. As DNA, the CDR3 is TGTGCCAGCAGCGTAGGGGAGGCCCATCAGCCCCAGCATTTT. Based on the CDR3 plus reference TRBV9 and TRBJ1-5, the full variable domain is DSGVTQTPKHLITATGQRVTLRCSPRSGDLSVYWYQQSLDQGLQFLIQYYNGEERAKGNILERFSAQQFPDLHSELNLSSLELGDSALYFCASSVGEAHQPQHFGDGTRLSIL.